A selection of T cell receptor beta chains follows, all from one sample in a study of identifying expanded T cells in peripheral blood. TCRdb keeps only in-frame clones here, not all; method: immunoSEQ multiplex PCR. This sample has 85,000 to 120,000 clones; around 88% occur once, and the top ten carry 13% to 15%. Sequenced material: blood. Every receptor here comes from a person aged 18-70 years in good health. Both conserved end residues are part of each CDR3. Some rows mark clone size as missing; the rest say once, few, many or name a class of expanded clone.

CDR3 protein: CASSKGAGNQPQHF
V gene: TRBV19
J gene: TRBJ1-5
clone size: NA

CDR3 protein: CASSPTGGRAETQYF
V gene: TRBV4-1
J gene: TRBJ2-5
clone size: once

CDR3 protein: CASSMRGSSYNEQFF
V gene: TRBV19
J gene: TRBJ2-1
clone size: NA

CDR3 protein: CASSLVPGADTEAFF
V gene: TRBV5-1
J gene: TRBJ1-1
clone size: once

CDR3 protein: CASRPGQGPYEQYF
V gene: TRBV6-4
J gene: TRBJ2-7
clone size: NA

CDR3 protein: CASSVPQGIDYGYTF
V gene: TRBV2
J gene: TRBJ1-2
clone size: NA

CDR3 protein: CASSPPAGGNTEAFF
V gene: TRBV18
J gene: TRBJ1-1
clone size: NA

CDR3 protein: CASSIAGDPTTEQFF
V gene: TRBV9
J gene: TRBJ2-1
clone size: NA

CDR3 protein: CASAVGHRSSGYTF
V gene: TRBV7-8
J gene: TRBJ1-2
clone size: once

CDR3 protein: CATSRGDIPRGNIQYF
V gene: TRBV15
J gene: TRBJ2-4
clone size: NA

CDR3 protein: CASRLRVLGGGTGELFF
V gene: TRBV11-2
J gene: TRBJ2-2
clone size: NA

CDR3 protein: CASSLEATGYQPQHF
V gene: TRBV7-2
J gene: TRBJ1-5
clone size: NA

CDR3 protein: CASSRTGSNEKLFF
V gene: TRBV6-5
J gene: TRBJ1-4
clone size: NA

CDR3 protein: CASSVNGQGQETQYF
V gene: TRBV9
J gene: TRBJ2-5
clone size: NA

CDR3 protein: CASRQTGATRLFF
V gene: TRBV11-1
J gene: TRBJ1-4
clone size: few

CDR3 protein: CASSLVNYGYTF
V gene: TRBV7-2
J gene: TRBJ1-2
clone size: NA

CDR3 protein: CASSPGSSETQYF
V gene: TRBV18
J gene: TRBJ2-5
clone size: NA

CDR3 protein: CASSLDRLQYF
V gene: TRBV28
J gene: TRBJ2-7
clone size: NA

CDR3 protein: CASSLSVLSGVEQYF
V gene: TRBV5-1
J gene: TRBJ2-7
clone size: NA

CDR3 protein: CASSPGAGYGYTF
V gene: TRBV5-1
J gene: TRBJ1-2
clone size: few

CDR3 protein: CTSQSGEQDTQYF
V gene: TRBV1
J gene: TRBJ2-3
clone size: once

CDR3 protein: CASSPDYGYTF
V gene: TRBV7-2
J gene: TRBJ1-2
clone size: NA

CDR3 protein: CASTVGGANTGELFF
V gene: TRBV7-2
J gene: TRBJ2-2
clone size: NA

CDR3 protein: CASSKGQGGSLWGTQYF
V gene: TRBV11-2
J gene: TRBJ2-3
clone size: NA

CDR3 protein: CASSLAGFGTEAFF
V gene: TRBV11-2
J gene: TRBJ1-1
clone size: few

CDR3 protein: CASSLMGFVQDEQFF
V gene: TRBV11-3
J gene: TRBJ2-1
clone size: NA

CDR3 protein: CASSFLQGSDTQYF
V gene: TRBV5-6
J gene: TRBJ2-3
clone size: NA

CDR3 protein: CASSAFGGYSNQPQHF
V gene: TRBV6-1
J gene: TRBJ1-5
clone size: NA

CDR3 protein: CASSESATGQEKLFF
V gene: TRBV10-1
J gene: TRBJ1-4
clone size: NA

CDR3 protein: CASNLAGADTQYF
V gene: TRBV6-5
J gene: TRBJ2-3
clone size: NA

CDR3 protein: CASSRGTGPLSPQHF
V gene: TRBV27
J gene: TRBJ1-5
clone size: NA

CDR3 protein: CAWSFGTANTEAFF
V gene: TRBV30
J gene: TRBJ1-1
clone size: NA

CDR3 protein: CAGKTSGFMNTEAFF
V gene: TRBV6-6
J gene: TRBJ1-1
clone size: NA

CDR3 protein: CASISRGGLAGGPQNEQFF
V gene: TRBV7-8
J gene: TRBJ2-1
clone size: few

CDR3 protein: CASSQRQGQETQYF
V gene: TRBV7-9
J gene: TRBJ2-5
clone size: NA

CDR3 protein: CSARLSGELFF
V gene: TRBV20-1
J gene: TRBJ2-2
clone size: NA

CDR3 protein: CASRAGDRGPNYGYTF
V gene: TRBV5-1
J gene: TRBJ1-2
clone size: NA

CDR3 protein: CASSQDRGGRQETQYF
V gene: TRBV14
J gene: TRBJ2-5
clone size: NA

CDR3 protein: CASSSLSGTRTYNEQFF
V gene: TRBV28
J gene: TRBJ2-1
clone size: NA

CDR3 protein: CASTDGGFGEAFF
V gene: TRBV6-5
J gene: TRBJ1-1
clone size: NA

CDR3 protein: CASSLRGIPSYGYTF
V gene: TRBV7-8
J gene: TRBJ1-2
clone size: NA

CDR3 protein: CASSVGTGAMNTEAFF
V gene: TRBV9
J gene: TRBJ1-1
clone size: NA

CDR3 protein: CSVEPGQVISAFF
V gene: TRBV29-1
J gene: TRBJ1-1
clone size: NA

CDR3 protein: CASSLLVSYEQYF
V gene: TRBV5-1
J gene: TRBJ2-7
clone size: NA

CDR3 protein: CASMENTEAFF
V gene: TRBV25-1
J gene: TRBJ1-1
clone size: NA

CDR3 protein: CASSLGSPMNTEAFF
V gene: TRBV7-3
J gene: TRBJ1-1
clone size: NA

CDR3 protein: CASSDSKAAGKAYEQYF
V gene: TRBV25-1
J gene: TRBJ2-7
clone size: NA

CDR3 protein: CASSHGQGGGAEAFF
V gene: TRBV6-5
J gene: TRBJ1-1
clone size: NA

CDR3 protein: CASSRPGGRRANEQFF
V gene: TRBV5-6
J gene: TRBJ2-1
clone size: NA

CDR3 protein: CASSRTGHQPQHF
V gene: TRBV19
J gene: TRBJ1-5
clone size: few

CDR3 protein: CASSIDPSGLTDTQYF
V gene: TRBV9
J gene: TRBJ2-3
clone size: NA

CDR3 protein: CASSWDPGTGELFF
V gene: TRBV7-3
J gene: TRBJ2-2
clone size: NA

CDR3 protein: CASSLGDGGAYKGPSGNTIYF
V gene: TRBV5-1
J gene: TRBJ1-3
clone size: NA

CDR3 protein: CAWSVLRAGETQYF
V gene: TRBV30
J gene: TRBJ2-5
clone size: NA

CDR3 protein: CASSRTSGSTYNEQFF
V gene: TRBV14
J gene: TRBJ2-1
clone size: NA

CDR3 protein: CASAGQTYQPQHF
V gene: TRBV19
J gene: TRBJ1-5
clone size: NA

CDR3 protein: CASSIGASPGNTIYF
V gene: TRBV19
J gene: TRBJ1-3
clone size: few

CDR3 protein: CSVEGDRGDTQYF
V gene: TRBV29-1
J gene: TRBJ2-3
clone size: once

CDR3 protein: CASHTGQDATNEKLFF
V gene: TRBV10-1
J gene: TRBJ1-4
clone size: few

CDR3 protein: CASTRTGGNSGANVLTF
V gene: TRBV5-1
J gene: TRBJ2-6
clone size: NA